This TCR beta chain comes out of a study of beta chain features in type 1 diabetes. The isolated RNA, all of it, was reverse transcribed, so expressed TCRB transcripts were what got sequenced. Measured with immunoSEQ multiplex PCR; TCRdb has only the in-frame clones, and not every one. The repertoire holds approximately 250,000 clones, approximately 10% seen once, with more than 0.015% in the top ten. To note about this clone: The antigen remains undetermined.

Study-wide findings and caveats: Sequencing from cDNA could over-represent high-TCR-expressing cells. All four CD4+ subsets of Type 1 diabetes patients contained TCRB CDR3s that were moderately but significantly shorter.

This clonotype was obtained from a man younger than 45 with type 1 diabetes. The material sequenced was naive CD4+ T cells from blood.

CDR3 in amino acids: CASSLLSEGETQYF. CDR3 nucleotides: TGTGCCAGCAGTTTGTTGAGTGAGGGAGAGACCCAGTACTTC. The chain recombines TRBV6-5 with TRBJ2-5, with a weak D call TRBD2 (5 bases). Trimming left V 4 bases short and J 4 bases short, with 13 bases between. CDR3 size: 14 residues. Germline lookup yields CDR1 MNHEY and CDR2 SVGAGI.